Included here is one TCR beta chain sequence, with context. Its antigen remains unknown. The sample is drawn from a study of T-cell reconstitution after alpha-beta-depleted transplantation in children. Findings and limits, study-wide: For some patients, TCRbeta diversity was high at day 60 because of recipient T cells and thymic progenitors that survived. Fresh T-cell production supplied most of the T-cell counts and diversity seen one year after transplant.

CDR1 and CDR2 (germline): LGHDT, YNNKEL (reference sequence). The CDR3 consists of 15 residues. V shed 0 bases, J shed 4 bases, and the junction held 1 base outside the gene matches. Construction of the TCRbeta library involved unique molecular identifiers. TCRdb fed the PCR reads into MiXCR, producing one record per CDR3 protein. The sample consists of around 60,000 distinct CDR3 sequences, approximately 46% of them appearing once. V usage is TRBV3-1 and J usage is TRBJ2-1, with 9 bases aligning to TRBD2. The sequence derives from a male patient aged 5 to 17 who had a stem cell transplant for acute lymphoblastic leukemia, so the T cells may come from the graft donor. Specimen: PBMCs, mostly from graft donor cells, collected 360 days after TCRalphabeta/CD19-depleted stem cell transplant. The CDR3 nucleotides read TGTGCCAGCAGCCAAGATAGCGGGAGTTACAATGAGCAGTTCTTC. This gives the protein CASSQDSGSYNEQFF.